The present T cell receptor beta chain was sequenced within a study of blood T cell repertoires in COVID-19. Using immunoSEQ multiplex PCR, the repertoire was profiled, and TCRdb retains in-frame clones only, with some absent. In the table there are approximately 92,000 clones, around 76% of which are singletons. V was trimmed by 2 bases and J by 2 bases, leaving 12 bases between them. CDR3 size: 15 residues. CDR1 is MNHEY, CDR2 SVGEGT, per germline. V gene TRBV6-2 or TRBV6-3 combines with J gene TRBJ1-2, with D possibly matching TRBD1 (6 bases). The receptor's source is a man at least 80 years old with acute or convalescent COVID-19. The sample taken for sequencing was peripheral blood. The CDR3 protein is CASSYQGGNNYGYTF. The CDR3 bases are TGTGCCAGCAGTTACCAAGGGGGAAACAACTATGGCTACACCTTC.